This T cell receptor (beta chain) was profiled in a study of OX40 agonist ivuxolimab in advanced cancers. The overall study: Three partial responders included one hepatocellular carcinoma patient and two cutaneous melanoma patients. Whole-study results and caveats: Normalized T-cell clonal expansion was also low in a subset of nonresponders.

In regard to this clone: Its antigen is unidentified.

This CDR3 contains 13 residues. CDR1 is LGHNT, CDR2 FRNRAP, per germline. V gave up 0 bases and J gave up 8 bases, with 9 bases separating them. Any history of autoimmune disease or systemic immunosuppression disqualified patients. Samples of blood were obtained at baseline, on cycle 4 day 1, and on cycle 7 day 1. TCRdb keeps only in-frame clones here, not all; method: immunoSEQ multiplex PCR. This sample yields roughly 110,000 clones, of which approximately 89% are seen a single time; about 1.2% belongs to the top ten. V and J are TRBV12-5 and TRBJ2-3; D perhaps matches TRBD1 (7 bases). The clonotype was recovered from an adult with an advanced solid tumor such as melanoma, head and neck, liver or kidney cancer. The source was CD4+ or CD8+ T cells sorted from blood, collected in a trial of the OX40 agonist ivuxolimab. The CDR3 nucleotides are TGTGCTAGTGGTTTGGTCCAGGGGGGTACGCAGTATTTT. It codes for CASGLVQGGTQYF.